A single sample gave rise to the 14 T cell receptor beta chains below, sequenced in a study of shared clonotypes between healthy human individuals. TCRdb's table, derived via immunoSEQ multiplex PCR, lists solely in-frame clones and lacks some. This sample has some 2,000,000 clones, with more than 90% found just once. The sequenced sample consisted of naive CD4+ T cells sorted from blood. This sample's subset: CD45RA+ positively selected. These receptors were taken from a man between 18 and 29 years old in good health.

Remarks on this clone: Other DNA sequences in the sample encode the same CDR3. The chain uses TRBV28 and TRBJ1-3, with D possibly being TRBD1 (5 bases). In germline, CDR1 is MDHEN, CDR2 SYDVKM. V was cut by 6 bases and J by 0 bases, with 9 bases left in between. The CDR3 length is 14 residues. The CDR3 loop is CASRQGGSGNTIYF. Here the CDR3 DNA reads TGTGCCAGCAGGCAGGGTGGCTCTGGAAACACCATATATTTT.

The chain recombines TRBV27 with TRBJ2-5; D is perhaps TRBD1 or TRBD2 (5 bases each). This CDR3 spans 14 amino acids. The V end lost 9 bases, the J end lost 2 bases, and 16 bases lay between the germline ends. Germline lookup yields CDR1 MNHEY and CDR2 SMNVEV (reference sequence). CDR3 nucleotide sequence: TGTGCCAGTAGTGGGACGGCTAAACAAGAGACCCAGTACTTC. It specifies CASSGTAKQETQYF.

The gene calls are TRBV27 and TRBJ2-2; 7 positions match TRBD1. The CDR3 length is 20 residues. V shed 1 base and J 0 bases; nucleotides not matched to a gene: 14. Germline lookup yields CDR1 MNHEY and CDR2 SMNVEV (reference sequence). The CDR3 reads CASSLLGQTKNPTNTGELFF. The CDR3 DNA reads TGTGCCAGCAGTTTATTGGGACAGACAAAAAACCCTACGAACACCGGGGAGCTGTTTTTT.

Worth noting for this clone: Other DNA sequences of this sample code for an identical CDR3. The chain uses TRBV7-2 and TRBJ2-5, with 7 positions matching TRBD2. Germline assignment: CDR1 SGHTA and CDR2 FQGNSA. The CDR3 spans 13 residues. V shed 3 bases, J shed 2 bases, and the junction held 0 bases outside the gene matches. Written as DNA, the CDR3 is TGTGCCAGCAGCTTCGGGAGGCAAGAGACCCAGTACTTC. It is translated as CASSFGRQETQYF.

This rearrangement joins TRBV7-9 to TRBJ1-1, with D perhaps matching TRBD1 (6 bases). Trimming shortened V by 8 bases and J by 0 bases, and 7 bases separated the two germline ends. The CDR3 loop spans 12 amino acids. The V gene's germline CDR1 is SEHNR and CDR2 FQNEAQ (reference sequence). The chain's CDR3 is CASGQLNTEAFF. CDR3 nucleotides: TGTGCCAGCGGACAGTTGAACACTGAAGCTTTCTTT.

The chain combines TRBV7-9 with TRBJ2-1, with D tentatively TRBD1 or TRBD2 (5 bases each). Germline V gene sequence: CDR1 SEHNR, CDR2 FQNEAQ (reference sequence). Between the trimmed V and J ends, which lost 1 base and 5 bases, there was a span of 12 bases. CDR3 length equals 15 residues. CDR3 bases: TGTGCCAGCAGCTTAGGAGTCGGGGCGAACAATGAGCAGTTCTTC. This sequence encodes CASSLGVGANNEQFF. The entire variable domain, with the rest obtained from reference TRBV7-9 and TRBJ2-1, is as follows: DTGVSQNPRHKITKRGQNVTFRCDPISEHNRLYWYRQTLGQGPEFLTYFQNEAQLEKSRLLSDRFSAERPKGSFSTLEIQRTEQGDSAMYLCASSLGVGANNEQFFGPGTRLTVL.

On this clone: Other DNA sequences in this sample translate to the same CDR3. This rearrangement joins TRBV5-1 to TRBJ1-1; 10 bases fit TRBD1. The CDR3 extends over 14 amino acids. V shed 4 bases and J 2 bases; nucleotides not matched to a gene: 2. CDR1 and CDR2 (germline): SGHRS, YFSETQ. For the CDR3, the DNA is TGCGCCAGCAGCCGGGACAGGGGCAACACTGAAGCTTTCTTT. It encodes CASSRDRGNTEAFF.

CDR3 nucleotide sequence: TGTGCCAGCAGCCTGCGGGGGGGAGCTAACTATGGCTACACCTTC. Protein sequence: CASSLRGGANYGYTF. This sequence joins TRBV7-8 and TRBJ1-2; D is possibly TRBD1 (5 bases). Germline CDR1 reads SGHVS; CDR2 reads FQNEAQ. V lost 5 bases and J lost 0, with 13 bases in between. This CDR3 region has 15 residues.

The chain links TRBV29-1 to TRBJ1-3; D gene unclear. From germline, CDR1 is SQVTM and CDR2 ANQGSEA. The V gene lost 8 bases and the J gene lost 0 bases, with 14 bases spanning the gap. The CDR3 covers 14 residues. This CDR3 is CSPQPRLSGNTIYF. For the CDR3, the DNA is TGCAGCCCCCAACCCCGGCTCTCTGGAAACACCATATATTTT.

The chain links TRBV5-1 to TRBJ2-4; the match to TRBD2 covers 9 bases. Trimming cost V 0 bases and J 1 base; bases outside gene matches: 8. The CDR3 is 18 residues long. From germline, CDR1 is SGHRS and CDR2 YFSETQ. CDR3 protein: CASSLGLAVLNAKNIQYF. The CDR3 nucleotides read TGCGCCAGCAGCTTGGGACTAGCGGTACTCAATGCCAAAAACATTCAGTACTTC.

This clone was seen a handful of times. CDR3 loop: CASGTGADNSPLHF. DNA for the CDR3: TGTGCCAGTGGAACAGGGGCCGATAATTCACCCCTCCACTTT. This chain joins TRBV6-5 and TRBJ1-6; 7 nucleotides match TRBD1. This CDR3 comprises 14 residues. V shed 9 bases and J 5 bases; nucleotides not matched to a gene: 7. CDR1 and CDR2 (germline): MNHEY, SVGAGI.

The CDR3 reads CASSIERDQPQHF. The CDR3, as DNA: TGTGCCAGTAGTATAGAGAGGGATCAGCCCCAGCATTTT. The chain combines TRBV19 with TRBJ1-5; no clear D gene. Between the trimmed V and J ends, which lost 0 bases and 5 bases, there was a span of 5 bases. The CDR3 runs to 13 residues. Germline loops: CDR1 LNHDA, CDR2 SQIVND (reference sequence).

The chain uses TRBV7-9 and TRBJ2-3; D is unclear. The germline gives CDR1 SEHNR, CDR2 FQNEAQ (reference sequence). The CDR3 has 17 amino acids. V gave up 1 base and J gave up 0 bases, with 14 bases separating them. The DNA for the CDR3 is TGTGCCAGCAGCTTAGGATACGTCGTTCCTAGCACAGATACGCAGTATTTT. This gives the protein CASSLGYVVPSTDTQYF.

The chain recombines TRBV28 with TRBJ1-4, with D hard to call. The CDR3 has 14 amino acids. V was cut by 3 bases and J by 6 bases, with 11 bases left in between. The germline V gene has CDR1 MDHEN and CDR2 SYDVKM. The CDR3 DNA follows: TGTGCCAGCAGTTTCGCAGGTGGAGATGAAAAACTGTTTTTT. Protein sequence: CASSFAGGDEKLFF.